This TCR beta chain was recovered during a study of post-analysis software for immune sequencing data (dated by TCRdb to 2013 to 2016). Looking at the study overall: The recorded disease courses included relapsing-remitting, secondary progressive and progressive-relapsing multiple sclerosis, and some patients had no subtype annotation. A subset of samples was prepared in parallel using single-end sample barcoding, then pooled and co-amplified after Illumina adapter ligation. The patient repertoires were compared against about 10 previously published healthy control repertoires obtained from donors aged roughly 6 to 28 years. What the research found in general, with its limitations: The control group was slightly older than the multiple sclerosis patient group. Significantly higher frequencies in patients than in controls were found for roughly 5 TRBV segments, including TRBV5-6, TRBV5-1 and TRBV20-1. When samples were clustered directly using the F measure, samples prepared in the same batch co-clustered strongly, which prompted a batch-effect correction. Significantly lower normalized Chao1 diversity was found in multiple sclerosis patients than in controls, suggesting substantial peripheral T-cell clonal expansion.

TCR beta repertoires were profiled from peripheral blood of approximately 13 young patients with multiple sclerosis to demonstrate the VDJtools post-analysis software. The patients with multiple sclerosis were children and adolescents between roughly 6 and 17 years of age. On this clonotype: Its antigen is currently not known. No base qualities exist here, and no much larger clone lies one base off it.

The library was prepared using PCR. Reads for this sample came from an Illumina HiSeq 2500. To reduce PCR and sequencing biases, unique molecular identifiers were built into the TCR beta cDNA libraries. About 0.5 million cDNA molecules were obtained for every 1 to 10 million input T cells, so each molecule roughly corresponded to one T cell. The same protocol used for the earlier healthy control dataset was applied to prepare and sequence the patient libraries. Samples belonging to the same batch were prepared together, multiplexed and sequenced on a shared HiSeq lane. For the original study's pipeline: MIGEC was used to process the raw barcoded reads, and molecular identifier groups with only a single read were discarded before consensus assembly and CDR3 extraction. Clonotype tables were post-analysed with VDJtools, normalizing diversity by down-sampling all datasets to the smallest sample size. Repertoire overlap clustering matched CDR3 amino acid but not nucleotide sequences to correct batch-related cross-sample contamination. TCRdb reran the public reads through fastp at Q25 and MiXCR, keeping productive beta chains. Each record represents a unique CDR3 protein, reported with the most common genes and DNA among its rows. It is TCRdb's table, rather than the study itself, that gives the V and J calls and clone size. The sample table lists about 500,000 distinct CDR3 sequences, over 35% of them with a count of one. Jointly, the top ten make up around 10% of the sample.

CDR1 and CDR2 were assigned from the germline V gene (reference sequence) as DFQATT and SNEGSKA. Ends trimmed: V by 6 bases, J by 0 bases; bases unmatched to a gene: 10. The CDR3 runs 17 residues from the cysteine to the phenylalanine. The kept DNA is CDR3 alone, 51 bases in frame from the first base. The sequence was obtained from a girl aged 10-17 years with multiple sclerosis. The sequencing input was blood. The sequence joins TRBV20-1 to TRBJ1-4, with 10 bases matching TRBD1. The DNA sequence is TGCAGTGCCCCAAGGACAGGGGGTCTTGCAACTAATGAAAAACTGTTTTTT. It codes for CSAPRTGGLATNEKLFF.